This is a list of T cell receptor beta chains from one sample in a study of T cell responses to AZD1222 COVID-19 vaccine. Clones were read by immunoSEQ multiplex PCR, and TCRdb kept only the in-frame ones, dropping some. The table shows 90,000 to 100,000 clones, with around 85% occurring only once. The sequencing used peripheral blood, collected 28 days after the second AZD1222 dose. The receptors derive from an adult who received the AZD1222 COVID-19 vaccine. Both conserved end residues are part of each CDR3. Each record gives: D gene, V gene, clone size, J gene, CDR3 protein, CDR3 DNA. A D gene is named only where the DNA matches it firmly. Clone size is stated in some rows and not others, as once, few, many or a class when expanded.

D gene: -; V gene: TRBV20-1; clone size: -; J gene: TRBJ1-5; CDR3 protein: CSASYANQPQHF; CDR3 DNA: TGCAGTGCTAGTTACGCGAATCAGCCCCAGCATTTT
D gene: TRBD1; V gene: TRBV19; clone size: -; J gene: TRBJ1-2; CDR3 protein: CASSGTGGFYGYTF; CDR3 DNA: TGTGCCAGTTCCGGGACAGGGGGCTTCTATGGCTACACCTTC
D gene: -; V gene: TRBV29-1; clone size: few; J gene: TRBJ2-7; CDR3 protein: CSVSTFASYEQYF; CDR3 DNA: TGCAGCGTTTCTACTTTCGCGTCCTACGAGCAGTACTTC
D gene: -; V gene: TRBV21-1; clone size: few; J gene: TRBJ1-2; CDR3 protein: CAARGVNYGYTF; CDR3 DNA: TGTGCCGCAAGGGGGGTCAACTATGGCTACACCTTC
D gene: -; V gene: TRBV29-1; clone size: -; J gene: TRBJ1-2; CDR3 protein: CSVETRAGYTF; CDR3 DNA: TGCAGCGTTGAAACGAGGGCTGGCTACACCTTC
D gene: -; V gene: TRBV6-5; clone size: -; J gene: TRBJ1-1; CDR3 protein: CASFSGGNTEAFF; CDR3 DNA: TGTGCCAGTTTCTCGGGGGGAAACACTGAAGCTTTCTTT
D gene: TRBD2; V gene: TRBV6-2/TRBV6-3; clone size: -; J gene: TRBJ2-7; CDR3 protein: CASSYSKEGAGGREQYF; CDR3 DNA: TGTGCCAGCAGTTACTCGAAGGAAGGCGCGGGGGGTCGGGAGCAGTACTTC
D gene: -; V gene: TRBV5-1; clone size: once; J gene: TRBJ2-5; CDR3 protein: CASRSQVLEETQYF; CDR3 DNA: TGCGCCAGCAGATCCCAAGTCCTCGAAGAGACCCAGTACTTC
D gene: -; V gene: TRBV21-1; clone size: -; J gene: TRBJ1-2; CDR3 protein: CAIFRQGPFYGYTF; CDR3 DNA: TGTGCCATTTTCCGACAGGGGCCCTTTTATGGCTACACCTTC
D gene: TRBD1; V gene: TRBV5-4; clone size: -; J gene: TRBJ2-7; CDR3 protein: CASSSRDRGVEQYF; CDR3 DNA: TGTGCCAGCAGCTCCCGGGACAGGGGGGTCGAGCAGTACTTC
D gene: -; V gene: TRBV6-5; clone size: -; J gene: TRBJ2-7; CDR3 protein: CASSYRGSYEQYF; CDR3 DNA: TGTGCCAGCAGTTATCGGGGTTCCTACGAGCAGTACTTC
D gene: -; V gene: TRBV7-9; clone size: -; J gene: TRBJ1-6; CDR3 protein: CASSLAQAGRGFTLHF; CDR3 DNA: TGTGCCAGCAGCTTAGCGCAGGCAGGGAGAGGGTTCACCCTCCACTTT
D gene: TRBD1; V gene: TRBV6-1; clone size: -; J gene: TRBJ1-1; CDR3 protein: CASSSQGAADTEAFF; CDR3 DNA: TGTGCCAGCAGTTCCCAGGGGGCAGCCGACACTGAAGCTTTCTTT
D gene: -; V gene: TRBV30; clone size: -; J gene: TRBJ2-2; CDR3 protein: CAWTPSGPGELFF; CDR3 DNA: TGTGCCTGGACCCCCAGCGGCCCCGGGGAGCTGTTTTTT
D gene: -; V gene: TRBV11-2; clone size: once; J gene: TRBJ1-5; CDR3 protein: CASSLRGGSNQPQHF; CDR3 DNA: TGTGCCAGCAGCTTAAGGGGTGGTAGCAATCAGCCCCAGCATTTT
D gene: -; V gene: TRBV27; clone size: -; J gene: TRBJ2-1; CDR3 protein: CASIQRTSYNEQFF; CDR3 DNA: TGTGCCAGCATCCAGCGGACCTCCTACAATGAGCAGTTCTTC
D gene: -; V gene: TRBV24-1; clone size: -; J gene: TRBJ2-2; CDR3 protein: CATSGTDARGELFF; CDR3 DNA: TGTGCCACCAGTGGTACGGACGCCCGCGGGGAGCTGTTTTTT
D gene: -; V gene: TRBV4-2; clone size: -; J gene: TRBJ1-1; CDR3 protein: CASSQEARGGTEAFF; CDR3 DNA: TGTGCCAGCAGCCAAGAAGCCAGGGGAGGGACTGAAGCTTTCTTT
D gene: -; V gene: TRBV6-6; clone size: -; J gene: TRBJ1-5; CDR3 protein: CASSLRQRSNQPQHF; CDR3 DNA: TGTGCCAGCTCTCTACGTCAGAGGAGCAATCAGCCCCAGCATTTT
D gene: TRBD1; V gene: TRBV11-3; clone size: -; J gene: TRBJ2-5; CDR3 protein: CASSTETGRETQYF; CDR3 DNA: TGTGCCAGCAGCACAGAGACAGGGCGGGAGACCCAGTACTTC
D gene: -; V gene: TRBV3-1/TRBV3-2; clone size: few; J gene: TRBJ2-1; CDR3 protein: CASSLAYNSEQFF; CDR3 DNA: TGTGCCAGCAGCCTCGCCTACAATTCGGAGCAGTTCTTC
D gene: -; V gene: TRBV15; clone size: -; J gene: TRBJ2-1; CDR3 protein: CATSRELGGSSSYNEQFF; CDR3 DNA: TGTGCCACCAGCAGAGAGTTAGGGGGGTCGAGCTCCTACAATGAGCAGTTCTTC
D gene: -; V gene: TRBV5-1; clone size: few; J gene: TRBJ1-4; CDR3 protein: CASSLQGEKLFF; CDR3 DNA: TGCGCCAGCAGCTTGCAGGGTGAAAAACTGTTTTTT
D gene: -; V gene: TRBV18; clone size: -; J gene: TRBJ2-5; CDR3 protein: CASSPVQGETQYF; CDR3 DNA: TGTGCCAGCTCACCAGTCCAGGGCGAGACCCAGTACTTC
D gene: TRBD1; V gene: TRBV7-9; clone size: -; J gene: TRBJ1-5; CDR3 protein: CASSGTGGSVQPQHF; CDR3 DNA: TGTGCCAGCAGCGGGACAGGGGGCTCAGTTCAGCCCCAGCATTTT